This T cell receptor (beta chain) was sequenced in a study of graft-versus-host responses after intestinal transplantation. Study overall: All of the recipients had induction that used anti-thymocyte globulin, then tacrolimus and steroids for three to four years.

Sample share makes this clone medium-sized. Only in-frame clones appear in the TCRdb table, and some are missing; sequencing was by immunoSEQ multiplex PCR. The sample includes more than 13,000 clones, about 35% of them seen just once. Germline V gene sequence: CDR1 SEHNR, CDR2 FQNEAQ (reference sequence). This CDR3 region has 15 residues. The V end lost 4 bases, the J end lost 6 bases, and 19 bases lay between the germline ends. With about 200,000 irradiated, violet-dye-labeled stimulator cells, about 200,000 CFSE-labeled responder cells were plated. Responder CD3+CD4+ and CD3+CD8+ cells that were proliferating and CFSE-low were sorted after the reaction. Findings and caveats of the study: GvH clones turned up in recipient marrow; some had shown up first in ileum or blood. Allograft graft-versus-host to host-versus-graft clonal ratios ran high in patients with graft-donor T cell macrochimerism.

This TCR was recovered from a human patient who received an intestinal transplant. This sequence joins TRBV7-9 and TRBJ2-7, with a weak D call TRBD2 (6 bases). The sample here was alloreactive CD8+ T cells from a mixed lymphocyte reaction culture, taken before intestinal transplant. Noted subset: CFSE-low proliferating T cells sorted from roughly 6-day pre-transplant mixed lymphocyte reaction (GvH or HvG direction). CDR3 DNA sequence: TGTGCCAGCAGCTACCACGGGATCCCCGGGGGCGAGCAGTACTTC. It specifies CASSYHGIPGGEQYF.